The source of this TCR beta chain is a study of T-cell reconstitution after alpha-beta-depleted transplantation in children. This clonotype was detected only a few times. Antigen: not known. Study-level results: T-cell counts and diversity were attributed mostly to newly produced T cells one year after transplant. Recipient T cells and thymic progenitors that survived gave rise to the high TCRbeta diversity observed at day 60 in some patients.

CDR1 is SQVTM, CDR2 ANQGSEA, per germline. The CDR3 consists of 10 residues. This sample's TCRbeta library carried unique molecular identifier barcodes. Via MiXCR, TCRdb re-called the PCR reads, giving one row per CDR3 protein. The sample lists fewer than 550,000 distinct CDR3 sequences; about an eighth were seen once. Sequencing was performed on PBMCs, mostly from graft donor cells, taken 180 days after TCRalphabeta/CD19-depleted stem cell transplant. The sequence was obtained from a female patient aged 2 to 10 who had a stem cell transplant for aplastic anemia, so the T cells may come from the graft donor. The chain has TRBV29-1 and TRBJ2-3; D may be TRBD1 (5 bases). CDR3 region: CSEGADTQYF. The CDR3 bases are TGCAGTGAAGGGGCAGATACGCAGTATTTT.